Sequencing of this TCR beta chain was carried out in a study of control samples from healthy donors and cancer patients. Method: immunoSEQ multiplex PCR; TCRdb's copy keeps in-frame clones and lacks some. The sample yields about 150,000 clones, 93% seen once. The sample was blood. This sequence was found in a man aged 50-60 years in good health.

In DNA form, the CDR3 reads TGCGCCAGCAGCTTGGGCGGGACTAGCGGGAGGAATGAGCAGTTCTTC. This encodes CASSLGGTSGRNEQFF. The rearrangement links TRBV5-1 to TRBJ2-1, with 15 positions matching TRBD2. Germline loops: CDR1 SGHRS, CDR2 YFSETQ. CDR3 length: 16 residues. The junction had 2 bases not matched to a gene; V was cut back by 0 bases and J by 7 bases.